The rows below give T cell receptor beta chains drawn from one sample of a study of T cells in Graves' hyperthyroidism and ophthalmopathy. TCRdb re-called the multiplex PCR reads through MiXCR, storing one row per CDR3 protein. The repertoire includes roughly 660,000 distinct CDR3 sequences, 17% of them detected once, and around a sixth sits in the top ten. Sequencing was carried out using blood. All receptors derive from a man in his fifties with Graves' hyperthyroidism. Both conserved end residues are part of each CDR3. A D gene is named only where the DNA matches it firmly. Size is omitted from some rows. Given values are once, few, many or a class for expanded clones.

d_call	clone_size	v_call	j_call	cdr3_nt	cdr3_aa
NA	many	TRBV12-3/TRBV12-4	TRBJ2-6	TGTGCCAGCAGTTTTGTCTCTGGGGCCAACGTCCTGACTTTC	CASSFVSGANVLTF
TRBD2	few	TRBV6-2/TRBV6-3	TRBJ2-7	TGTGCCAGCAGTTTCTCGAGGCTAGCGGGAAGGTACGAGCAGTACTTC	CASSFSRLAGRYEQYF
NA	NA	TRBV12-3/TRBV12-4	TRBJ2-2	TGTGCCAGCAGACCAGGGGTGGCCGGGGAGCTGTTTTTT	CASRPGVAGELFF
TRBD1	many	TRBV30	TRBJ2-7	TGTGCCTGGAGTAGACAGGGTCTCGAGCAGTACTTC	CAWSRQGLEQYF
TRBD2	few	TRBV5-1	TRBJ2-1	TGCGCCAGCAGATGGCTAGCGGGAGCCGATGAGCAGTTCTTC	CASRWLAGADEQFF
NA	many	TRBV27	TRBJ2-1	TGTGCCAGCAGTTTAAGGGTGACCCCTTACAATGAGCAGTTCTTC	CASSLRVTPYNEQFF
NA	many	TRBV28	TRBJ2-3	TGTGCCAGCAGTTTATTATCTAGGAGGACAGATACGCAGTATTTT	CASSLLSRRTDTQYF
NA	many	TRBV29-1	TRBJ1-4	TGCAGCGTGATGCTACGTCGAGGGGAAAAACTGTTTTTT	CSVMLRRGEKLFF
TRBD2	many	TRBV20-1	TRBJ2-1	TGCAGTGCTAGTAGCGGGAGCTACAATGAGCAGTTCTTC	CSASSGSYNEQFF
NA	many	TRBV7-2	TRBJ1-5	TGTGCCAGCAGCTTAGAGGGGGGACGAAGCAATCAGCCCCAGCATTTT	CASSLEGGRSNQPQHF
NA	NA	TRBV10-2	TRBJ1-2	TGCGCCAGCAGTAATAGCTATGGCTACACCTTC	CASSNSYGYTF
TRBD2	NA	TRBV24-1	TRBJ2-7	TGTGCCACCAGTGATTTGAGCGGGAACCACTACGAGCAGTACTTC	CATSDLSGNHYEQYF
TRBD2	many	TRBV5-1	TRBJ2-1	TGCGCCAGCAGGCCGGAACTAGCGGTCAATGAGCAGTTCTTC	CASRPELAVNEQFF
TRBD1	many	TRBV7-8	TRBJ2-7	TGTGCCAGCAGCTTAGGAGTCCCCCAGACAGGGACATACGAGCAGTACTTC	CASSLGVPQTGTYEQYF
NA	many	TRBV11-2	TRBJ2-7	TGTGCCAGCAGCCAACGACAGGTCCAACGCTACGAGCAGTACTTC	CASSQRQVQRYEQYF
NA	NA	TRBV10-2	TRBJ2-7	TGCGCCAGCAGTGAGGCGGGGTTCCGGTACGAGCAGTACTTC	CASSEAGFRYEQYF
NA	NA	TRBV6-1	TRBJ1-4	TGTGCCAGCAGCCGAACAGAAAAACTGTTTTTT	CASSRTEKLFF
TRBD2	NA	TRBV29-1	TRBJ2-3	TGCAGCGTGGGACTAGCGGGAGAAGCCTTATCAGATACGCAGTATTTT	CSVGLAGEALSDTQYF
TRBD2	many	TRBV2	TRBJ2-1	TGTGCCAGCCAAGAGGCTAGCGGGAGATACAATGAGCAGTTCTTC	CASQEASGRYNEQFF
NA	NA	TRBV20-1	TRBJ2-7	TGCAGTGCTAGAGGATTTGAGGGCGGAGTCCCCTCCTACGAGCAGTACTTC	CSARGFEGGVPSYEQYF
NA	few	TRBV19	TRBJ1-2	TGTGCCAGTAAGGCTGAAAACTATGGCTACACCTTC	CASKAENYGYTF
NA	many	TRBV7-2	TRBJ1-2	TGTGCCAGCAGCCTGTCAGGGACCTATGGCTACACCTTC	CASSLSGTYGYTF
NA	many	TRBV5-1	TRBJ2-5	TGCGCCAGCAGCTTGATGTGGGAAGGCGAGACCCAGTACTTC	CASSLMWEGETQYF
NA	many	TRBV7-9	TRBJ2-5	TGTGCCAGCAGTTTATCAGAACAAGAGACCCAGTACTTC	CASSLSEQETQYF
NA	many	TRBV9	TRBJ2-2	TGTGCCAGCAGCGAGAATATTCGAGGGGGGGCGCGGGCCGGGGAGCTGTTTTTT	CASSENIRGGARAGELFF
NA	many	TRBV7-9	TRBJ1-2	TGTGCCAGCAGTCAGGGAACGGGGTCTGGCTACACCTTC	CASSQGTGSGYTF
NA	many	TRBV5-5	TRBJ2-3	TGTGCCAGCAGCTTCCGGACAGATACGCAGTATTTT	CASSFRTDTQYF
NA	once	TRBV4-3	TRBJ2-4	TGCGCCAGCAGCCAAGGGGGGGCGCCCAAAAACATTCAGTACTTC	CASSQGGAPKNIQYF
NA	few	TRBV20-1	TRBJ2-7	TGCAGTGCCGCCACAGGGTACTCCTACGAGCAGTACTTC	CSAATGYSYEQYF